Presented here are 2 T cell receptor beta chains from one specimen sequenced in a study of blood T cells in healthy people across ages. A second roughly 6 to 11 cycle PCR used barcoded and J-beta primers. One entry per CDR3 protein results from TCRdb running MiXCR on the 5' RACE reads. The sample records some 1.1 million distinct CDR3 sequences, more than 30% being singletons. Material for sequencing was blood. The receptors stem from a man younger than 30 in good health.

This clonotype was seen a handful of times. The V and J genes are TRBV27 and TRBJ2-1, with 9 bases matching TRBD2. J was trimmed by 7 bases and V by 0 bases; bases with no gene match: 4. Looked up from germline, CDR1 is MNHEY and CDR2 is SMNVEV (reference sequence). This CDR3 comprises 15 residues. For the CDR3, the DNA is TGTGCCAGCAGTTTATCACGCGGGGGGGGTAATGAGCAGTTCTTC. This translates into CASSLSRGGGNEQFF.

This chain links TRBV7-3 with TRBJ1-1; TRBD1 might be the D (5 bases). V was trimmed by 1 base and J by 0 bases, leaving 9 bases between them. Germline assignment: CDR1 SGHTA and CDR2 FQGTGA. The CDR3 loop spans 15 amino acids. CDR3 coding DNA: TGTGCCAGCAGCTTAAACGGGGCCCTGAACACTGAAGCTTTCTTT. Protein: CASSLNGALNTEAFF.